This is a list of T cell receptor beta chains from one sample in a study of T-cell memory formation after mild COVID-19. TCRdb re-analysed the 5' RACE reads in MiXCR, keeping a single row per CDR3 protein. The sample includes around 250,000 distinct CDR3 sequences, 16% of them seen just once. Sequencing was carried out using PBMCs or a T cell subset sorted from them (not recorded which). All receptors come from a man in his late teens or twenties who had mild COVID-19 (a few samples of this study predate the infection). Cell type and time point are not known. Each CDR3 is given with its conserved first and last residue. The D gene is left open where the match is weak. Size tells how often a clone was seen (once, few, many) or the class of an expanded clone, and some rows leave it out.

TGTGCCAGCAGCCCACCGACAGGGTACGAGCAGTACTTC CASSPPTGYEQYF many TRBJ2-7 TRBV7-9 TRBD1
TGTGCCAGCAGCTTACCCGAGGAGACCCAGTACTTC CASSLPEETQYF few TRBJ2-5 TRBV7-6 .
TGTGCCAGCAGCCCAACAGGGGGCGTTGTCTATGGCTACACCTTC CASSPTGGVVYGYTF . TRBJ1-2 TRBV7-2 TRBD1
TGCAGCGTTGACGACCGCTCTGGGGCCAACGTCCTGACTTTC CSVDDRSGANVLTF few TRBJ2-6 TRBV29-1 .
TGTGCCAGCAGCGTATGGGGTAGTGGCACTGAAGCTTTCTTT CASSVWGSGTEAFF . TRBJ1-1 TRBV9 .
TGCGCCAGCAGCTTGTTGGTGGGGGGGCCTGAAGAGACCCAGTACTTC CASSLLVGGPEETQYF few TRBJ2-5 TRBV5-1 .
TGTGCCAGTAGTATGGGTTTCCCCTACAATGAGCAGTTCTTC CASSMGFPYNEQFF . TRBJ2-1 TRBV19 .
TGTGCCAGCAAAAATCAGGGAAACACTGAAGCTTTCTTT CASKNQGNTEAFF . TRBJ1-1 TRBV6-5 .
TGCGCCAGCAGCTTGGCGGGGCCCTCCGATGGCTACACCTTC CASSLAGPSDGYTF many TRBJ1-2 TRBV5-1 .
TGTGCCTGGAGTGTAGGGCAGTACACCGGGGAGCTGTTTTTT CAWSVGQYTGELFF . TRBJ2-2 TRBV30 .
TGTGCCAGCAGTTACCTGGAGCCCTACGAGCAGTACTTC CASSYLEPYEQYF few TRBJ2-7 TRBV27 .
TGTGCCAGCAGCGTATCCATTACGAACACTGAAGCTTTCTTT CASSVSITNTEAFF . TRBJ1-1 TRBV9 .
TGTGCCACCGGGCAACAGGGGGCGTATACGCAGTATTTT CATGQQGAYTQYF . TRBJ2-3 TRBV24-1 TRBD1
TGCGCCAGCAGCCAAGATACAGGCCCCTTTTCCCGCTTC CASSQDTGPFSRF . TRBJ1-2 TRBV4-1 .